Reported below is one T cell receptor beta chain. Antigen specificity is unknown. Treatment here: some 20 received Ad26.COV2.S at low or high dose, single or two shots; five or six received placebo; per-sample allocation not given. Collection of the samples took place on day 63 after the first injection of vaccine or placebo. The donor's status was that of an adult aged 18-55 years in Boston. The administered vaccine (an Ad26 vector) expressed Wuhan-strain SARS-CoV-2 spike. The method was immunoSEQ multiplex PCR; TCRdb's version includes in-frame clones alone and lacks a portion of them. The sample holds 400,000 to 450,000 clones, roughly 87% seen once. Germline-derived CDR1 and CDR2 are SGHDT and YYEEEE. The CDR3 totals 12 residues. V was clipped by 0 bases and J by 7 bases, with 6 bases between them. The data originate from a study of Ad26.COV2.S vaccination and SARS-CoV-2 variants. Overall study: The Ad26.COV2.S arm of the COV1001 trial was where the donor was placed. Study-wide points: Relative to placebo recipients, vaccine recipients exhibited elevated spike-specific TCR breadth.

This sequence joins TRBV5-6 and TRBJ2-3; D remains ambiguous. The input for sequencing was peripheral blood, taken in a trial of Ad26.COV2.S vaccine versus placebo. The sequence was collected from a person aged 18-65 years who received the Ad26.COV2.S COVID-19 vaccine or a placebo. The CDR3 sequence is CASSLGRNTQYF. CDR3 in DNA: TGTGCCAGCAGCTTGGGACGGAATACGCAGTATTTT.